The 22 T cell receptor beta chains below come from one sample, sequenced in a study of control samples from healthy donors and cancer patients (dated by TCRdb to the early 2020s). Library method: the immunoSEQ multiplex PCR assay. Held by TCRdb, this immuneACCESS table contains in-frame sequences only and omits some clones. Under half of the omission traces to an unresolved V gene where checked; the cause of the rest is unknown. The sample has 100,000 to 150,000 clones on record, over 75% of them singletons. The ten most abundant clones make up roughly 3.1% of the sample. The sample comprised blood. These TCRs come from a man between 50 and 59 years old in good health.

The CDR3 coding sequence is TGTGCCAGCAGCTTGGGCGGGGGGCCCCAAGAGACCCAGTACTTC. Amino acids: CASSLGGGPQETQYF. The chain recombines TRBV7-3 with TRBJ2-5; 8 nucleotides line up with TRBD2. In germline, CDR1 is SGHTA, CDR2 FQGTGA. The CDR3 spans 15 residues. J lost 1 base, V lost 3 bases, and 4 bases had no gene match.

This clone was detected a few times. V gene TRBV6-2 or TRBV6-3 combines with J gene TRBJ2-7; D is undetermined. Germline values: CDR1 MNHEY, CDR2 SVGEGT. CDR3 length equals 12 residues. V lost 2 bases and J 4 bases, leaving 6 bases between the germline ends. The CDR3 region has the DNA TGTGCCAGCAGTTACGCCCAATACGAGCAGTACTTC. Protein: CASSYAQYEQYF.

The chain employs TRBV4-2 and TRBJ1-6; D is possibly TRBD1 (5 bases). The CDR3 has 15 residues. Germline V CDR1 and CDR2: LGHNA, YNFKEQ. V dropped 3 bases and J dropped 10 bases, with 16 bases sitting between them. CDR3 DNA: TGTGCCAGCAGCCAGGCGGGACGGATAGAATCACCCCTCCACTTT. Encoded protein: CASSQAGRIESPLHF.

The chain links TRBV2 to TRBJ1-5; the D is unclear. Trimming pared 1 base from V and 4 bases from J, leaving 5 bases between. Germline assignment: CDR1 SNHLY and CDR2 FYNNEI. The CDR3 contains 13 residues. The DNA of the CDR3 is TGTGCCAGCAGTGAAGTGGAGAATCAGCCCCAGCATTTT. Protein product: CASSEVENQPQHF.

The chain uses TRBV24-1 and TRBJ2-3, with 9 bases matching TRBD1. The CDR3 sequence is 16 residues long. V lost 2 bases, J lost 4 bases, and 6 bases stayed unmatched. Germline lookup yields CDR1 KGHDR and CDR2 SFDVKD. CDR3 region: CATSDWGTGNPDTQYF. In DNA, the CDR3 is TGTGCCACCAGTGATTGGGGGACAGGGAACCCAGATACGCAGTATTTT.

The chain combines TRBV2 with TRBJ2-7; D may be TRBD1 (6 bases). The ends were cut back, 3 bases at V and 7 bases at J, with 19 bases in the middle. Germline CDR1 is SNHLY and CDR2 is FYNNEI. The CDR3 spans 15 residues. In DNA, the CDR3 is TGTGCCAGCAGTGAGGACATCGCTCAGGGGTGGGAGCAGTACTTC. Protein product: CASSEDIAQGWEQYF.

This sequence joins TRBV6-5 and TRBJ2-5; no clear D gene. V was pared by 0 bases and J by 2 bases, with 10 bases between. Germline lookup yields CDR1 MNHEY and CDR2 SVGAGI. The CDR3 runs 15 residues. The CDR3 region is CASSYSVSAQETQYF. DNA of the CDR3: TGTGCCAGCAGTTACTCGGTGTCAGCGCAAGAGACCCAGTACTTC.

The chain carries TRBV6-5 and TRBJ1-2; no definite D call. V lost 6 bases to trimming and J lost 5 bases, with 16 bases between them. CDR1 is MNHEY, CDR2 SVGAGI, per germline. The CDR3 runs to 14 residues. The CDR3, as DNA: TGTGCCAGCAGCGGGAACAGCTTAAGTTATGGCTACACCTTC. Translation: CASSGNSLSYGYTF.

This clone was counted a single time. The J gene is TRBJ2-1, the V gene TRBV7-6; 8 positions agree with TRBD2. V shed 0 bases, J shed 6 bases, and the junction held 7 bases outside the gene matches. CDR1 and CDR2 from the germline V gene are SGHVS and FNYEAQ. CDR3 size: 16 residues. CDR3 residues: CASSLAEGLVGNEQFF. CDR3 in DNA: TGTGCCAGCAGCTTAGCGGAGGGACTAGTGGGCAATGAGCAGTTCTTC.

This chain connects TRBV10-2 to TRBJ1-5, with 9 bases fitting TRBD1. Germline V gives CDR1 WSHSY, CDR2 SAAADI. With V trimmed by 6 bases and J by 0 bases, 3 bases remained unmatched. The CDR3 runs to 15 residues. The CDR3 spells CASSDRGYSNQPQHF. CDR3 nucleotides: TGCGCCAGCAGCGACAGGGGGTATAGCAATCAGCCCCAGCATTTT.

The gene calls are TRBV29-1 and TRBJ2-1, with D perhaps matching TRBD1 (6 bases). Trimming cost V 0 bases and J 9 bases, with 21 bases left between them. Germline-derived CDR1 and CDR2 are SQVTM and ANQGSEA. The CDR3 sequence is 16 residues long. The CDR3 DNA is TGCAGCGTTGAAGATCTTGATGGCAGGGGAATCAGTGAGCAGTTCTTC. This gives the protein CSVEDLDGRGISEQFF.

The J gene is TRBJ2-2, the V gene TRBV15; perhaps TRBD2 as D (5 bases). This CDR3 has 14 amino acids. V lost 5 bases, J lost 5 bases, and 12 bases lay in between. Germline CDR1 and CDR2: LNHNV and YYDKDF (reference sequence). CDR3 region: CATSFRTGTGELFF. CDR3 DNA sequence: TGTGCCACCAGCTTCCGGACTGGAACCGGGGAGCTGTTTTTT.

DNA for the CDR3: TGTGCCAGTAGTATTCCCCAGGGCCCAGGCTACACCTTC. Its protein is CASSIPQGPGYTF. The rearrangement uses TRBV19 and TRBJ1-2, with D possibly TRBD1 on 5 matching bases. The CDR3 extends over 13 amino acids. Germline assignment: CDR1 LNHDA and CDR2 SQIVND (reference sequence). Trimming took 3 bases from V and 8 from J, leaving 13 bases between them.

This clone was recorded only once. The chain joins TRBV3-1 (or the pseudogene TRBV3-2) to TRBJ2-2; 13 bases agree with TRBD2. The CDR3 sequence is 17 residues long. From germline, CDR1 is LGHDT and CDR2 YNNKEL (reference sequence). The trim removed 2 bases at V and 2 bases at J, leaving 2 bases unmatched. CDR3 protein: CASSQRTSGRNTGELFF. For the CDR3, the DNA is TGTGCCAGCAGCCAAAGGACTAGCGGGAGAAACACCGGGGAGCTGTTTTTT.

J is TRBJ1-1 and V is TRBV10-3, with TRBD1 matching over 8 bases. With 2 bases clipped from V and 6 bases from J, the junction kept 2 bases outside the gene matches. The CDR3 consists of 13 residues. The germline V gene has CDR1 ENHRY and CDR2 SYGVKD. CDR3 nucleotide sequence: TGTGCCATCAGTGAGGGACAGGGTCCTGAAGCTTTCTTT. This gives the protein CAISEGQGPEAFF.

The count of this clone is one. The chain has TRBV7-6 and TRBJ1-6; D gene ambiguous. CDR1 and CDR2 from the germline V gene are SGHVS and FNYEAQ. Trimming pared 2 bases from V and 5 bases from J, leaving 7 bases between. The CDR3 is made up of 14 amino acids. The CDR3 reads CASSLSVNNSPLHF. The CDR3 nucleotides read TGTGCCAGCAGCTTATCAGTTAATAATTCACCCCTCCACTTT.

This clone was recorded only once. The CDR3 spells CASSDPGQSTEAFF. CDR3 in DNA: TGTGCCAGCAGTGACCCGGGACAATCCACTGAAGCTTTCTTT. V gene TRBV6-1 combines with J gene TRBJ1-1, with a possible D match to TRBD1 (6 bases). Germline-derived CDR1 and CDR2 are MNHNS and SASEGT. V lost 3 bases, J lost 4 bases, and 12 bases lay in between. This CDR3 is built from 14 residues.

The gene calls are TRBV21-1 and TRBJ1-1. TRBV21-1 corresponds to a pseudogene. The CDR3 runs 16 residues. CDR3 nucleotide sequence: TGTGCCAGCAGCAAAGCGCTTTTTAGGGGAGGGACTGAAGCTTTCTTT. Protein: CASSKALFRGGTEAFF.

The rearrangement links TRBV7-2 to TRBJ2-3, with 9 bases that match TRBD1. V gave up 4 bases and J gave up 5 bases; unmatched junction bases: 7. The CDR3 length is 15 residues. Germline loops: CDR1 SGHTA, CDR2 FQGNSA. CDR3 residues: CASSSGGQGRDTQYF. CDR3 DNA sequence: TGTGCCAGCAGCTCGGGGGGACAGGGTAGAGATACGCAGTATTTT.

The chain recombines TRBV3-1 (or the pseudogene TRBV3-2) with TRBJ1-6; D ambiguous. The CDR3 length is 16 residues. V was clipped by 0 bases and J by 7 bases, with 13 bases between them. The germline V gene has CDR1 LGHDT and CDR2 YNNKEL (reference sequence). The CDR3 DNA is TGTGCCAGCAGCCAAGATATAGCAGGCTTCAATTCACCCCTCCACTTT. The encoded protein is CASSQDIAGFNSPLHF.

The V gene is TRBV5-4, the J gene TRBJ2-7; 7 positions agree with TRBD2. The germline V gene has CDR1 SGHNT and CDR2 YYREEE (reference sequence). The CDR3 length is 15 residues. The V and J ends lost 4 bases and 1 base, in that order; junction bases with no gene match: 8. The CDR3 here is CASSPGGGTSYEQYF. In nucleotides, the CDR3 is TGTGCCAGCAGCCCGGGGGGAGGAACGTCCTACGAGCAGTACTTC.

The V and J genes are TRBV27 and TRBJ2-7; tentatively, D is TRBD1 (6 bases). CDR1 and CDR2 from the germline V gene are MNHEY and SMNVEV (reference sequence). The V gene lost 2 bases and the J gene lost 5 bases, with 16 bases spanning the gap. CDR3 length: 15 residues. CDR3 loop: CASSLTGQLFHEQYF. CDR3 nucleotide sequence: TGTGCCAGCAGTTTAACCGGACAGCTTTTTCACGAGCAGTACTTC.